This TCR beta chain comes out of a study of prognosis after radiotherapy for stage I lung cancer. Study background: Radiotherapy preceded distant metastases in a few patients (median about seven months); roughly 16 showed no significant progression.

TCR beta CDR3 was amplified from genomic DNA by two-round multiplex PCR. The use of primers specific to each TRBV and TRBJ gene characterized first-round PCR. TCRdb reanalysed the multiplex PCR reads using MiXCR and keeps one entry per CDR3 protein. The sample records over 50,000 distinct CDR3 sequences, 30% to 35% being singletons. This clonotype was observed at least ten times. The antigen remains undetermined. Trimming shortened V by 5 bases and J by 7 bases, and 11 bases separated the two germline ends. The CDR3 runs 12 residues. Germline assignment: CDR1 SGHTA and CDR2 FQGTGA. Overall study results and limits: Patients who went on to get distant metastases had lower Shannon entropy after stereotactic body radiation therapy.

The sample here was PBMCs, taken before or after stereotactic body radiation therapy (not recorded which). This chain joins TRBV7-3 and TRBJ2-5; D might be TRBD2 (6 bases). The TCR was taken from a donor at least 50 years old with non-small cell lung cancer. This chain's CDR3 is CASSPDGGTQYF. CDR3 coding DNA: TGTGCCAGCAGCCCCGACGGGGGGACCCAGTACTTC.